This T cell receptor (beta chain) was identified in a study of blood T cell repertoires in COVID-19. The CDR3 contains 17 residues. Germline trimming cut 0 bases from V and 2 bases from J; bases unmatched to any gene: 7. Per the germline V gene, CDR1 is MGHRA and CDR2 is YSYEKL. Profiled with immunoSEQ multiplex PCR; TCRdb holds only in-frame clones, not every one. The table records approximately 84,000 clones, 83% of them present only once. The chain recombines TRBV4-1 with TRBJ2-1; TRBD2 aligns across 7 bases. The clonotype was recovered from a woman older than 75 with acute or convalescent COVID-19. Input material: peripheral blood. Here the CDR3 reads CASSQDLGGGPYNEQFF. In DNA, the CDR3 is TGCGCCAGCAGCCAAGATTTAGGCGGGGGACCCTACAATGAGCAGTTCTTC.